The clone carrying this T cell receptor beta chain was counted only a few times. No antigen is known for it. This sample is part of a study of T cell responses to AZD1222 COVID-19 vaccine. Study observations and caveats: With dominance at 160-218 and 743-854, vaccine-associated CD4 TCRs spanned spike. Reportedly, nearly half the spike-specific TCRs target unmutated variant regions. Baseline seropositives among AZD1222 recipients totaled only five to seven.

Profiling relied on immunoSEQ multiplex PCR, and the TCRdb table lists in-frame clones only, not all of them. Here the sample spans about 140,000 clones, 88% being singletons. This CDR3 is 11 amino acids long. V lost 8 bases to trimming and J lost 7 bases, with 8 bases between them. Germline V gene lookup returns CDR1 WSHSY and CDR2 SAAADI. This TCR came from an adult in good health. This material consisted of peripheral blood, taken on day 0 of AZD1222 vaccination. The V call is TRBV10-2, the J call TRBJ1-4, with D unresolved. CDR3 residues: CASGVGEKLFF. CDR3 nucleotide sequence: TGCGCCAGCGGGGTGGGTGAAAAACTGTTTTTT.